Reported below is one T cell receptor (beta chain). With V trimmed by 4 bases and J by 0 bases, 6 bases remained unmatched. Per germline, CDR1 LNHDA and CDR2 SQIVND (reference sequence). This CDR3 contains 17 residues. The data belong to a study of OX40 agonist ivuxolimab in advanced cancers. Only in-frame clones appear in the TCRdb table, and some are missing; sequencing was by immunoSEQ multiplex PCR. Of tens of thousands of clones detected, roughly 90% appear once; the ten largest clones hold roughly 1.1%. The rearrangement uses TRBV19 and TRBJ2-3; 11 bases align to TRBD1. Sequences were derived from CD4+ or CD8+ T cells sorted from blood, sampled in a trial of the OX40 agonist ivuxolimab. This TCR was recovered from an adult with an advanced solid tumor such as melanoma, head and neck, liver or kidney cancer. CDR3 sequence reads: CASSSGGQGASTDTQYF. CDR3 sequence (DNA): TGTGCCAGTAGTAGCGGAGGACAGGGGGCGAGCACAGATACGCAGTATTTT. The entire variable domain, with the rest obtained from reference TRBV19 and TRBJ2-3, is as follows: DGGITQSPKYLFRKEGQNVTLSCEQNLNHDAMYWYRQDPGQGLRLIYYSQIVNDFQKGDIAEGYSVSREKKESFPLTVTSAQKNPTAFYLCASSSGGQGASTDTQYFGPGTRLTVL.